The next 17 T cell receptor beta chains were all read from a single sample in a study of OX40 agonist ivuxolimab in advanced cancers. Profiled with immunoSEQ multiplex PCR; TCRdb holds only in-frame clones, not every one. The sample records 100,000 to 150,000 clones, over 85% being singletons. The input for sequencing was CD4+ or CD8+ T cells sorted from blood, taken in a trial of the OX40 agonist ivuxolimab. All receptors come from an adult with an advanced solid tumor such as melanoma, head and neck, liver or kidney cancer.

This clone was counted a single time. V is TRBV6-1 and J is TRBJ2-7; 8 bases match TRBD1. With 8 bases clipped from V and 3 bases from J, the junction kept 6 bases outside the gene matches. The CDR3 is 13 residues long. Germline V gene data show CDR1 as MNHNS and CDR2 as SASEGT. The DNA of the CDR3 is TGTGCCAGCTGGGCAGGGGGCCTCTACGAGCAGTACTTC. Translated: CASWAGGLYEQYF.

V usage is TRBV27 and J usage is TRBJ2-4; D possibly corresponds to TRBD1 (6 bases). This CDR3 contains 14 residues. V dropped 8 bases and J dropped 1 base, with 12 bases sitting between them. The germline CDR1 and CDR2 sequences are MNHEY and SMNVEV (reference sequence). CDR3 coding DNA: TGTGCCAGCCGGGACATTGGGGCCAAAAACATTCAGTACTTC. Protein: CASRDIGAKNIQYF.

The rearrangement links TRBV11-3 to TRBJ1-1, with 7 bases matching TRBD1. The V gene end was trimmed by 1 base and the J gene end by 10 bases; junction bases not matched to a gene: 3. Germline V gene lookup returns CDR1 SGHNT and CDR2 YENEEA. The CDR3 sequence is 12 residues long. In DNA form, the CDR3 reads TGTGCCAGCAGCTTAGGACAGGGTGGAGCTTTCTTT. Translating it yields CASSLGQGGAFF. Full variable domain (remainder filled in from reference TRBV11-3 and TRBJ1-1): EAGVVQSPRYKIIEKKQPVAFWCNPISGHNTLYWYLQNLGQGPELLIRYENEEAVDDSQLPKDRFSAERLKGVDSTLKIQPAELGDSAVYLCASSLGQGGAFFGQGTRLTVV.

J is TRBJ2-5 and V is TRBV7-2, with D possibly TRBD2 on 6 matching bases. This CDR3 is built from 14 residues. Germline V gene lookup returns CDR1 SGHTA and CDR2 FQGNSA. The germline V and J ends were trimmed by 5 bases and 1 base, with 11 bases remaining between them. The CDR3 is CASSGRGIQETQYF. The CDR3 bases are TGTGCCAGCAGCGGGCGGGGAATCCAAGAGACCCAGTACTTC. The complete variable domain, with remaining parts taken from reference TRBV7-2 and TRBJ2-5, reads GAGVSQSPSNKVTEKGKDVELRCDPISGHTALYWYRQSLGQGLEFLIYFQGNSAPDKSGLPSDRFSAERTGGSVSTLTIQRTQQEDSAVYLCASSGRGIQETQYFGPGTRLLVL.

The chain is built from TRBV19 and TRBJ2-3; 8 bases agree with TRBD1. Germline trimming cut 9 bases from V and 2 bases from J; bases unmatched to any gene: 7. CDR1 and CDR2 from the germline V gene are LNHDA and SQIVND (reference sequence). This CDR3 has 14 residues. DNA for the CDR3: TGTGCCAGCAAGACAGGGGCTGACACAGATACGCAGTATTTT. Protein sequence: CASKTGADTDTQYF. The full variable domain, its missing parts supplied by reference TRBV19 and TRBJ2-3, is DGGITQSPKYLFRKEGQNVTLSCEQNLNHDAMYWYRQDPGQGLRLIYYSQIVNDFQKGDIAEGYSVSREKKESFPLTVTSAQKNPTAFYLCASKTGADTDTQYFGPGTRLTVL.

The V call is TRBV6-5, the J call TRBJ1-6, with unresolved D. Looked up from germline, CDR1 is MNHEY and CDR2 is SVGAGI. This CDR3 contains 12 residues. V dropped 6 bases and J dropped 8 bases, with 8 bases sitting between them. In DNA form, the CDR3 reads TGTGCCAGCAGCCGTCGGGATTCACCCCTCCACTTT. This translates into CASSRRDSPLHF.

The rearrangement links TRBV7-9 to TRBJ2-1; the D gene is possibly TRBD2 (6 bases). The V end lost 5 bases, the J end lost 7 bases, and 9 bases lay between the germline ends. The germline CDR1 and CDR2 sequences are SEHNR and FQNEAQ (reference sequence). There are 12 residues in the CDR3. The CDR3 sequence is CASSPSGNEQFF. The CDR3 DNA is TGTGCCAGCAGCCCGAGCGGGAATGAGCAGTTCTTC.

The table lists this clone with a count of one. This chain links TRBV7-6 with TRBJ2-1, with 9 bases lining up with TRBD1. There are 15 residues in the CDR3. Germline V gives CDR1 SGHVS, CDR2 FNYEAQ. V was clipped by 1 base and J by 7 bases; unmatched bases: 5. The CDR3 region is CASSLGGQGRNEQFF. In DNA form, the CDR3 reads TGTGCCAGCAGCTTAGGGGGACAGGGACGGAATGAGCAGTTCTTC.

The count of this clone is one. This chain joins TRBV5-6 and TRBJ2-1, with a possible D match to TRBD2 (6 bases). The CDR3 runs to 16 residues. CDR1 SGHDT and CDR2 YYEEEE come from the germline V gene. The ends were cut back, 1 base at V and 6 bases at J, with 17 bases in the middle. The CDR3 DNA is TGTGCCAGCAGCTTGAGGGTGGGGAGGACGGGCAATGAGCAGTTCTTC. It codes for CASSLRVGRTGNEQFF.

The chain is built from TRBV28 and TRBJ1-4; 9 bases match TRBD1. The CDR3 is 16 amino acids. From germline, CDR1 is MDHEN and CDR2 SYDVKM. Trimming removed 5 bases from V and 8 bases from J; junction bases left unmatched: 12. The CDR3 DNA reads as TGTGCCAGCAGTGAGCCCCAACAGGGGGCAGGGGAAAAACTGTTTTTT. Amino acid sequence: CASSEPQQGAGEKLFF.

Points on this clone: The junction departs from the called germline gene at one end, perhaps through a read error. The chain employs TRBV19 and TRBJ2-2; the match to TRBD2 covers 8 bases. The CDR3 contains 18 residues. Germline V gives CDR1 LNHDA, CDR2 SQIVND (reference sequence). The CDR3 sequence: CASSITFDSGGNNGELFF. CDR3 DNA: TGTGCCAGTAGTATTACCTTCGACAGCGGGGGTAACAACGGGGAGCTGTTTTTT.

J is TRBJ2-6 and V is TRBV14; D is possibly TRBD1 (5 bases). Trimming took off 0 bases at V and 0 bases at J, with 12 bases between the two ends. The CDR3 is 18 residues long. The germline CDR1 and CDR2 sequences are SGHDN and FVKESK. For the CDR3, the DNA is TGTGCCAGCAGCCAAGATAGGGGCTTGATCTCTGGGGCCAACGTCCTGACTTTC. Translated: CASSQDRGLISGANVLTF. The complete variable domain, with remaining parts taken from reference TRBV14 and TRBJ2-6, reads EAGVTQFPSHSVIEKGQTVTLRCDPISGHDNLYWYRRVMGKEIKFLLHFVKESKQDESGMPNNRFLAERTGGTYSTLKVQPAELEDSGVYFCASSQDRGLISGANVLTFGAGSRLTVL.

The V call is TRBV18, the J call TRBJ2-7; 8 nucleotides agree with TRBD1. The germline V gene has CDR1 KGHSH and CDR2 LQKENI. The J segment lost 4 bases and the V segment lost 6 bases, leaving 11 bases of the junction unmatched. The CDR3 has 15 amino acids. The CDR3 region has the DNA TGTGCCAGCTCGGCAGGACAGGGAGCCCGGTACGAGCAGTACTTC. Translated: CASSAGQGARYEQYF.

V is TRBV5-1 and J is TRBJ2-7; perhaps TRBD2 as D (6 bases). CDR1 is SGHRS, CDR2 YFSETQ, per germline. CDR3 length equals 13 residues. V was trimmed by 4 bases and J by 10 bases, leaving 18 bases between them. This CDR3 reads CASSPGKEGLQYF. CDR3 nucleotides: TGCGCCAGCAGCCCCGGGAAGGAGGGCTTACAGTACTTC.

The chain carries TRBV7-2 and TRBJ2-1; D is ambiguous. Germline CDR1 and CDR2: SGHTA and FQGNSA. Trimming left V 4 bases short and J 2 bases short, with 12 bases between. The CDR3 totals 15 residues. CDR3 loop: CASSSDRAAYNEQFF. For the CDR3, the DNA is TGTGCCAGCAGCTCAGATCGGGCCGCCTACAATGAGCAGTTCTTC.

The chain employs TRBV5-4 and TRBJ2-1; D remains unclear. Germline CDR1 is SGHNT and CDR2 is YYREEE (reference sequence). V was cut by 4 bases and J by 6 bases, with 8 bases left in between. This CDR3 is built from 12 residues. CDR3 nucleotides: TGTGCCAGCAGCCGACGGACCAATGAGCAGTTCTTC. Translated, it gives CASSRRTNEQFF.

This chain connects TRBV7-3 to TRBJ2-2, with a tentative D call TRBD2 (6 bases). Germline V gene sequence: CDR1 SGHTA, CDR2 FQGTGA. The CDR3 runs to 14 residues. Trimming removed 5 bases from V and 5 bases from J, with 12 bases in between. CDR3 sequence: CASSPRSGTGELFF. The CDR3 nucleotides are TGTGCCAGCAGCCCCCGTAGCGGTACCGGGGAGCTGTTTTTT.